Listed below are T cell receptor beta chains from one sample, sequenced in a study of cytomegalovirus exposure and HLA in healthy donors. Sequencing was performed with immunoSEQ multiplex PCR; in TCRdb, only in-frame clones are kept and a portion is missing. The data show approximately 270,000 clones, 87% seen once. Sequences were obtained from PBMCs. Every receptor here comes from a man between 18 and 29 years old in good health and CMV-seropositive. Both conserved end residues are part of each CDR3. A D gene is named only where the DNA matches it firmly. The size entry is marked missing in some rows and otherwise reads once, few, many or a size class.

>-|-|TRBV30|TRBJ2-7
CAWSPLDRTTYEQYF
TGTGCCTGGAGCCCTCTCGACAGGACTACCTACGAGCAGTACTTC
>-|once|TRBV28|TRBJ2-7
CASRDRASYEQYF
TGTGCCAGCAGGGACAGAGCCTCCTACGAGCAGTACTTC
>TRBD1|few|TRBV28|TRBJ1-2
CASSPKGQPYGYTF
TGTGCCAGCAGTCCGAAGGGACAGCCCTATGGCTACACCTTC
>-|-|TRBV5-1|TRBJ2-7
CASSFAGAHEQYF
TGCGCCAGCAGCTTCGCAGGGGCCCACGAGCAGTACTTC
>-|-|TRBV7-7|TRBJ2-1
CASSLGLASYNEQFF
TGTGCCAGCAGCTTGGGGCTAGCGAGCTACAATGAGCAGTTCTTC
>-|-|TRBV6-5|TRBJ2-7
CASRPTGFYEQYF
TGTGCCAGCAGGCCCACGGGGTTCTACGAGCAGTACTTC
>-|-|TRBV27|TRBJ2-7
CASSGQAYEQYF
TGTGCCAGCAGTGGGCAGGCCTACGAGCAGTACTTC
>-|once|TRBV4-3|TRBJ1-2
CASSHGGGYTF
TGCGCCAGCAGCCACGGGGGGGGCTACACCTTC
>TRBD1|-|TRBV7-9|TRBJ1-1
CASSLVPVRQGNTEAFF
TGTGCCAGCAGCTTAGTTCCGGTGAGACAGGGGAACACTGAAGCTTTCTTT
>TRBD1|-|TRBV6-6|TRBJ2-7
CASCRQGLYEQYF
TGTGCCAGCTGCCGACAGGGCCTCTACGAGCAGTACTTC
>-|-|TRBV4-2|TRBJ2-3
CASSQDGTADPDTQYF
TGTGCCAGCAGCCAGGATGGGACTGCGGATCCAGATACGCAGTATTTT
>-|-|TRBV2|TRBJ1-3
CASSAGAGNTIYF
TGTGCCAGCAGTGCGGGGGCTGGAAACACCATATATTTT
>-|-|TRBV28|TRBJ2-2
CASSLSGARSTGELFF
TGTGCCAGCAGCTTGTCAGGGGCTAGAAGCACCGGGGAGCTGTTTTTT
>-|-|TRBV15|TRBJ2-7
CATSDRQAYEQYF
TGTGCCACCAGCGACCGACAGGCCTACGAGCAGTACTTC
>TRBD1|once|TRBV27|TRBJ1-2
CASSFRGASLGYTF
TGTGCCAGCAGTTTCAGGGGGGCCTCCCTTGGCTACACCTTC
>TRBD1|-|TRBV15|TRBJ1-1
CATSRVGRGHTEAFF
TGTGCCACCAGCAGAGTCGGCAGGGGGCACACTGAAGCTTTCTTT
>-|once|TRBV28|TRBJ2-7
CASSTPGEQYF
TGTGCCAGCAGCACACCGGGGGAGCAGTACTTC
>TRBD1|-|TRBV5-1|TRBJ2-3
CASSWTGGRDTQYF
TGCGCCAGCAGCTGGACAGGGGGCAGAGATACGCAGTATTTT
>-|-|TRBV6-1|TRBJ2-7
CASTHPGSAYEQYF
TGTGCCAGCACCCATCCGGGCAGTGCGTACGAGCAGTACTTC
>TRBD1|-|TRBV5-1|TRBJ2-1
CASFQGAGEQFF
TGCGCCAGCTTCCAGGGGGCGGGGGAGCAGTTCTTC
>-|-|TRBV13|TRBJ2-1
CASSFINNEQFF
TGTGCCAGCAGCTTCATAAACAATGAGCAGTTCTTC
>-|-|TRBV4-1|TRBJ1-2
CASSQDDTNYGYTF
TGCGCCAGCAGCCAAGATGACACCAACTATGGCTACACCTTC
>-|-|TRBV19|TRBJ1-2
CASSIALGNYGYTF
TGTGCCAGTAGTATAGCCCTCGGAAACTATGGCTACACCTTC
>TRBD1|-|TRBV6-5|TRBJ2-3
CASSHFTGGADTQYF
TGTGCCAGCAGTCACTTTACAGGGGGTGCAGATACGCAGTATTTT
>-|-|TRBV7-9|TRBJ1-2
CASSLQGDYGYTF
TGTGCCAGCAGCTTACAAGGGGACTATGGCTACACCTTC
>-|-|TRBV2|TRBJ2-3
CASSGRTGGTDTQYF
TGTGCCAGCAGTGGGCGGACGGGAGGCACAGATACGCAGTATTTT
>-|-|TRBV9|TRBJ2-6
CASSVLGRLSGANVLTF
TGTGCCAGCAGCGTTCTGGGACGCCTCTCTGGGGCCAACGTCCTGACTTTC
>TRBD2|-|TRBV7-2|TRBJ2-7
CASSFQAGVVYEQYF
TGTGCCAGCAGCTTTCAGGCGGGAGTAGTCTACGAGCAGTACTTC
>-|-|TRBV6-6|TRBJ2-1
CASSYVTAPGEQFF
TGTGCCAGCAGTTACGTCACGGCGCCGGGTGAGCAGTTCTTC
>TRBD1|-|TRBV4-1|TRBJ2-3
CASSQETGTEGDTDTQYF
TGCGCCAGCAGCCAAGAAACCGGGACAGAGGGGGACACAGATACGCAGTATTTT
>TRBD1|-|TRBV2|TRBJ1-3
CASRPGTGTSGNTIYF
TGTGCCAGCAGACCCGGGACAGGGACCTCTGGAAACACCATATATTTT
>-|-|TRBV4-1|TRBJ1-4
CASSQVWGETRNEKLFF
TGCGCCAGCAGCCAAGTTTGGGGGGAGACAAGAAATGAAAAACTGTTTTTT
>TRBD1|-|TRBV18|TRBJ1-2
CASSPPGTGANYGYTF
TGTGCCAGCTCACCACCGGGGACAGGTGCAAACTATGGCTACACCTTC
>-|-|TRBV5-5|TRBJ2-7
CASSLAPTYEQYF
TGTGCCAGCAGCTTAGCGCCCACCTACGAGCAGTACTTC
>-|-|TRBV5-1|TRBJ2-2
CASSLVGPAGTGELFF
TGCGCCAGCAGCTTGGTAGGACCAGCCGGGACCGGGGAGCTGTTTTTT
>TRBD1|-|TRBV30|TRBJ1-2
CAWRVQGDVYGYTF
TGTGCCTGGAGAGTACAGGGGGACGTCTATGGCTACACCTTC
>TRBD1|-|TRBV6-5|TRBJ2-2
CASSYVTGENTGELFF
TGTGCCAGCAGTTACGTGACAGGGGAGAACACCGGGGAGCTGTTTTTT
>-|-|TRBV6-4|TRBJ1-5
CASSPEGGSGNQPQHF
TGTGCCAGCAGTCCCGAGGGAGGGAGCGGCAATCAGCCCCAGCATTTT
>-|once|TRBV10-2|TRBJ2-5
CASSEVGMWDQETQYF
TGCGCCAGCAGTGAGGTGGGGATGTGGGACCAAGAGACCCAGTACTTC
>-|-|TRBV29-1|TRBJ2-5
CSVGTSGFLETQYF
TGCAGCGTTGGTACTAGTGGGTTCCTGGAGACCCAGTACTTC
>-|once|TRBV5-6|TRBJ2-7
CASSLGAWGSSYEQYF
TGTGCCAGCAGCTTGGGAGCCTGGGGATCCTCCTACGAGCAGTACTTC
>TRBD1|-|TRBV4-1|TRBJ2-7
CASSQGQSNTYEQYF
TGCGCCAGCAGCCAGGGACAGAGCAATACCTACGAGCAGTACTTC
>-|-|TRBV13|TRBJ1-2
CASSLGVTGAFSDGYTF
TGTGCCAGCAGCTTAGGAGTAACGGGGGCGTTTAGTGATGGCTACACCTTC
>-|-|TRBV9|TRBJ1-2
CASSARGAGNYGYTF
TGTGCCAGCAGCGCACGGGGGGCAGGGAACTATGGCTACACCTTC
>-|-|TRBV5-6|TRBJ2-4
CASNYIAKNIQYF
TGTGCCAGCAACTACATAGCCAAAAACATTCAGTACTTC
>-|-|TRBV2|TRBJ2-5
CASSEGWTDGTQYF
TGTGCCAGCAGTGAAGGGTGGACAGATGGGACCCAGTACTTC
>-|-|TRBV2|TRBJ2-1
CASSTALNQPLAPSSYNEQFF
TGTGCCAGCAGCACTGCCTTGAACCAACCTCTGGCGCCGAGCTCCTACAATGAGCAGTTCTTC
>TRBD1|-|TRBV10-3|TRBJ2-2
CATTTGGADTGELFF
TGTGCCACCACGACAGGGGGCGCCGACACCGGGGAGCTGTTTTTT
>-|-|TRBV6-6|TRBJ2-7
CASSYGEISYEQYF
TGTGCCAGCAGTTATGGTGAAATCTCCTACGAGCAGTACTTC